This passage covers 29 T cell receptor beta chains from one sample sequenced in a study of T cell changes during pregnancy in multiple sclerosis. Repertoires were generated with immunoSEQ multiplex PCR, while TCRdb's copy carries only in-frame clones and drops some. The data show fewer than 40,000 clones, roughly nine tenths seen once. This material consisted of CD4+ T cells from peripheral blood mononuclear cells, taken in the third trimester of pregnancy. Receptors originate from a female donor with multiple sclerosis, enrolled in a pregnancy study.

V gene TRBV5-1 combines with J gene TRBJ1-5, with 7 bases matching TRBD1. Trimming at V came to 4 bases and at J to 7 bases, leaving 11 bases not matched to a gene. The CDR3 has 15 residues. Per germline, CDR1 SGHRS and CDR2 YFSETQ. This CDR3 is CASSPLTGAGQPQHF. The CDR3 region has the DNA TGCGCCAGCAGCCCACTTACAGGGGCGGGCCAGCCCCAGCATTTT.

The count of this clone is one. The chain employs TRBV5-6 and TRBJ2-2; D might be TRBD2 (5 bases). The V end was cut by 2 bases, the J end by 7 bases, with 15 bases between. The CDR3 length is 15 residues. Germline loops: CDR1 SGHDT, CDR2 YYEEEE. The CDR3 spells CASSFFVLAGGELFF. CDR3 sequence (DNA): TGTGCCAGCAGCTTTTTTGTCCTAGCAGGCGGGGAGCTGTTTTTT.

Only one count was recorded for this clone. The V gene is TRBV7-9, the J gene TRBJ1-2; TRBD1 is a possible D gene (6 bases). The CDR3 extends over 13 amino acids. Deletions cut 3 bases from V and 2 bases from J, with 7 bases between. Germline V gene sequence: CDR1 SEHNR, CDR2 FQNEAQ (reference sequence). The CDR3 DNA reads TGTGCCAGCAGCTTGGGGGCGAACTATGGCTACACCTTC. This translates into CASSLGANYGYTF.

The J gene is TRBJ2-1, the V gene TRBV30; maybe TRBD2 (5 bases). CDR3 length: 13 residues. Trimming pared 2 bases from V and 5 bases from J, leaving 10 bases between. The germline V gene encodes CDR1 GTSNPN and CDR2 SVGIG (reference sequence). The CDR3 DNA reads TGTGCCTGGAGTCAGAGGGCCGACAATGAGCAGTTCTTC. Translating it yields CAWSQRADNEQFF.

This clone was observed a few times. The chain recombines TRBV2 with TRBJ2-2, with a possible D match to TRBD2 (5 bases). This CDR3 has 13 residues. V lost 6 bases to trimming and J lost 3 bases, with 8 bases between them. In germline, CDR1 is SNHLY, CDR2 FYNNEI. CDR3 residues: CASSQRDTGELFF. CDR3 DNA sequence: TGTGCCAGCAGCCAGAGGGACACCGGGGAGCTGTTTTTT.

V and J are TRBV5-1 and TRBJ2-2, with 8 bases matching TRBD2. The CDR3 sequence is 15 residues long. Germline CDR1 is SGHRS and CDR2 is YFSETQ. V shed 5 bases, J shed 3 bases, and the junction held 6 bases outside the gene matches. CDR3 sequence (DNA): TGCGCCAGCAGTCGAGCGGGAGTGGACACCGGGGAGCTGTTTTTT. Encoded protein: CASSRAGVDTGELFF. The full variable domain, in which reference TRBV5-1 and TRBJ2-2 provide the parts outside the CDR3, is KAGVTQTPRYLIKTRGQQVTLSCSPISGHRSVSWYQQTPGQGLQFLFEYFSETQRNKGNFPGRFSGRQFSNSRSEMNVSTLELGDSALYLCASSRAGVDTGELFFGEGSRLTVL.

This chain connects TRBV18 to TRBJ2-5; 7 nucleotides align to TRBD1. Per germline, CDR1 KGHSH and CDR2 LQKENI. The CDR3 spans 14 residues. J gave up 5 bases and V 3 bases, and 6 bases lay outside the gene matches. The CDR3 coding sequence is TGTGCCAGCTCACCGAGGGGGCAGGGGGAGACCCAGTACTTC. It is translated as CASSPRGQGETQYF.

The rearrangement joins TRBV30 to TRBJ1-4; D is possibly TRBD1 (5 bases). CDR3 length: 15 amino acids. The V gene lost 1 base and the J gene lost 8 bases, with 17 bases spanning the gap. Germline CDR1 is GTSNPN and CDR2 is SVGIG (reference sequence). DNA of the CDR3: TGTGCCTGGAGTGCCCCAGGTGGGGCCGAGGAAAAACTGTTTTTT. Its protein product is CAWSAPGGAEEKLFF.

CDR3 in amino acids: CASSRLTSGSGFGKYF. CDR3 DNA sequence: TGTGCCAGCAGCCGACTGACTAGCGGGAGTGGCTTCGGCAAGTACTTC. The chain has TRBV11-2 and TRBJ2-7; 12 positions match TRBD2. The CDR3 loop spans 16 amino acids. CDR1 and CDR2 (germline): SGHAT, FQNNGV. The V and J ends lost 5 bases and 11 bases, in that order; junction bases with no gene match: 16.

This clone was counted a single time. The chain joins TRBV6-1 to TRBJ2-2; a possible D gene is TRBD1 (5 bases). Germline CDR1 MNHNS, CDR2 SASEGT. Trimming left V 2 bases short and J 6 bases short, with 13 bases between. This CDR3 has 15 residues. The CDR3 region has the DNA TGTGCCAGCAGTGAAATTGAGGTAGGGGCCGGGGAGCTGTTTTTT. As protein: CASSEIEVGAGELFF.

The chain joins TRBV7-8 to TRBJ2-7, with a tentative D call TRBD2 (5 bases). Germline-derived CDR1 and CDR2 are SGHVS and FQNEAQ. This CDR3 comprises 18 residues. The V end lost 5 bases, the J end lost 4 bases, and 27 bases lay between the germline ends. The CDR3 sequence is CASSPSLAVSRLKYEQYF. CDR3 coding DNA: TGTGCCAGCAGCCCCTCTCTAGCTGTTAGTCGGCTCAAATACGAGCAGTACTTC.

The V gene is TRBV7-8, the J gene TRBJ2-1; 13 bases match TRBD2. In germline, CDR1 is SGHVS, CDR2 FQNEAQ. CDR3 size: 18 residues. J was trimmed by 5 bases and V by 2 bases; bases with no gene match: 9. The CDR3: CASSLRTSGRYTDNEQFF. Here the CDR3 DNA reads TGTGCCAGCAGCTTACGGACTAGCGGGAGATACACGGACAATGAGCAGTTCTTC.

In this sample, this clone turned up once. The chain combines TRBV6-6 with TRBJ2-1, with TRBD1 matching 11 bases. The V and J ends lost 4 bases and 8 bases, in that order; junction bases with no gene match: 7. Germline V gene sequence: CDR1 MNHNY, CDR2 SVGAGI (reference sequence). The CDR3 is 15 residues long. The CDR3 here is CASSSLGQGAHEQFF. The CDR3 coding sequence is TGTGCCAGCAGTTCTCTCGGACAGGGGGCTCATGAGCAGTTCTTC.

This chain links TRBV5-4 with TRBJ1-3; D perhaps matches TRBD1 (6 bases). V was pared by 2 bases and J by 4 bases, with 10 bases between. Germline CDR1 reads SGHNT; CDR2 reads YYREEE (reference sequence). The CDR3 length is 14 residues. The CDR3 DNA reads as TGTGCCAGCAGCTTCACAGGGACAGGAAACACCATATATTTT. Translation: CASSFTGTGNTIYF.

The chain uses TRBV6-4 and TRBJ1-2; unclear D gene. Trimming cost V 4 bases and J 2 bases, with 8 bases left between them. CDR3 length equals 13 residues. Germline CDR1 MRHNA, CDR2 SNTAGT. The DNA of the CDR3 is TGTGCCAGCAGTGTCGGTCTCAACTATGGCTACACCTTC. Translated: CASSVGLNYGYTF.

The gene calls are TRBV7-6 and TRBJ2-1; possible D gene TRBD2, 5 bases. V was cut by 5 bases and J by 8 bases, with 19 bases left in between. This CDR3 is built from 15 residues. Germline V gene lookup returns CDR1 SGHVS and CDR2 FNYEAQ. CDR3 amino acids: CASSPRLNRVDEQFF. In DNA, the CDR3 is TGTGCCAGCAGCCCCCGACTAAATAGAGTCGATGAGCAGTTCTTC.

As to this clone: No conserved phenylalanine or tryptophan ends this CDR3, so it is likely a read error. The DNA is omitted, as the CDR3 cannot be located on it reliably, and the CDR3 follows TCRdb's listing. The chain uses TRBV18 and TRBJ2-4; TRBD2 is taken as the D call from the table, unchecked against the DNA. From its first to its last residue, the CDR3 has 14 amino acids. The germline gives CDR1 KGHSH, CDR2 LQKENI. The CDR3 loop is CASSPEGLAGYPSL.

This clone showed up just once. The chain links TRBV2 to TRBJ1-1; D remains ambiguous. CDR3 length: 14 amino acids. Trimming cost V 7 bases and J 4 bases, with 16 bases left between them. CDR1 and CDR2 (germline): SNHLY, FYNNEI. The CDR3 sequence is CASTVDGGPTEAFF. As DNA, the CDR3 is TGTGCCAGCACCGTCGACGGTGGGCCCACTGAAGCTTTCTTT.

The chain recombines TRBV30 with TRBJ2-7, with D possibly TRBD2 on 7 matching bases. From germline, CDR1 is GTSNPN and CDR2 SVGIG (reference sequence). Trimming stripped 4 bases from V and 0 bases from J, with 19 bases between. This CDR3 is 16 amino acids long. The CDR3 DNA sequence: TGTGCCTGGACCCCTGGGGGGGCCCATTCCTCCTACGAGCAGTACTTC. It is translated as CAWTPGGAHSSYEQYF.

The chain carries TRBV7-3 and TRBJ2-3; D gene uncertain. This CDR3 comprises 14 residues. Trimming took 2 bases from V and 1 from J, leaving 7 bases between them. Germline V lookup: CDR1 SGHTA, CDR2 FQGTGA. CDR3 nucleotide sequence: TGTGCCAGCAGCTTATCAAGCGGCACAGATACGCAGTATTTT. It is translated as CASSLSSGTDTQYF.

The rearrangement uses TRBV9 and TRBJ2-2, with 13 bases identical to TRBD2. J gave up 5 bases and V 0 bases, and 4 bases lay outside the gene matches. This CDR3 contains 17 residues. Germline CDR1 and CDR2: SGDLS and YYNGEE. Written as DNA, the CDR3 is TGTGCCAGCAGCGTAGGGACTAGCGGGAGATTTACCGGGGAGCTGTTTTTT. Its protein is CASSVGTSGRFTGELFF. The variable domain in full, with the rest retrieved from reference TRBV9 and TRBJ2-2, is DSGVTQTPKHLITATGQRVTLRCSPRSGDLSVYWYQQSLDQGLQFLIQYYNGEERAKGNILERFSAQQFPDLHSELNLSSLELGDSALYFCASSVGTSGRFTGELFFGEGSRLTVL.

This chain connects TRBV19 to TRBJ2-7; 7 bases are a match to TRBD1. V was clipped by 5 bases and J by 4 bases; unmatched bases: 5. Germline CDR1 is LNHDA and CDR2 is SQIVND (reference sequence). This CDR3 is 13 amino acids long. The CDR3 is CASSQVTGYEQYF. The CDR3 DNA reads TGTGCCAGTAGTCAGGTGACAGGGTACGAGCAGTACTTC.

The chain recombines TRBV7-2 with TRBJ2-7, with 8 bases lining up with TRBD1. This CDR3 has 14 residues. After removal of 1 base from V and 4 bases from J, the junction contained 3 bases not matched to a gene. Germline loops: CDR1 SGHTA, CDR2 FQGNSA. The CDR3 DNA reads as TGTGCCAGCAGCTTAGGTCAGGGGGCTTACGAGCAGTACTTC. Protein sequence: CASSLGQGAYEQYF. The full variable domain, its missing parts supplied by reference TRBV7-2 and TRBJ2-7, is GAGVSQSPSNKVTEKGKDVELRCDPISGHTALYWYRQSLGQGLEFLIYFQGNSAPDKSGLPSDRFSAERTGGSVSTLTIQRTQQEDSAVYLCASSLGQGAYEQYFGPGTRLTVT.

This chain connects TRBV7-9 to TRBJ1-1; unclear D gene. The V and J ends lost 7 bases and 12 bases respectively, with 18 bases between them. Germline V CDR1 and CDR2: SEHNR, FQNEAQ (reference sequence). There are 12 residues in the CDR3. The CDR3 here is CASTVLGRGTFF. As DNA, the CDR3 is TGTGCCAGCACAGTTCTAGGTCGCGGGACTTTCTTT.

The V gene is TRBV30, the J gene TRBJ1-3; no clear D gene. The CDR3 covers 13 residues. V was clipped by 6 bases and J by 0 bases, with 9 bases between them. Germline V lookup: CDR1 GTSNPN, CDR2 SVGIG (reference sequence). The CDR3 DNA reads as TGTGCCTGCCAATTGAGCTCTGGAAACACCATATATTTT. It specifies CACQLSSGNTIYF.

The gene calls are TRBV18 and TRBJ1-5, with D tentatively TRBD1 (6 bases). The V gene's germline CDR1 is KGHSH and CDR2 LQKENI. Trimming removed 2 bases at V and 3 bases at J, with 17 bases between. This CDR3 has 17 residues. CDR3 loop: CASSPSNTRDNNQPQHF. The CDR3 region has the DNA TGTGCCAGCTCACCATCGAATACCAGGGACAACAATCAGCCCCAGCATTTT.

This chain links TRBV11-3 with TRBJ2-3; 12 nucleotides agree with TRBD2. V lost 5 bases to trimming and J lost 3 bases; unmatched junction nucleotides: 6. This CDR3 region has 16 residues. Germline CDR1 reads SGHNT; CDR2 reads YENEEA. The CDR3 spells CASSPRLAGETDTQYF. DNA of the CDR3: TGTGCCAGCAGCCCTAGACTAGCGGGAGAGACAGATACGCAGTATTTT.

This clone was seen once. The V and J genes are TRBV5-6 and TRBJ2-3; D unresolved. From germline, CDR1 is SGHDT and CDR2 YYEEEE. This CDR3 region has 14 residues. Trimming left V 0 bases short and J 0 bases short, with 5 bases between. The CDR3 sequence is CASSLGASTDTQYF. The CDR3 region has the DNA TGTGCCAGCAGCTTGGGGGCTAGCACAGATACGCAGTATTTT.

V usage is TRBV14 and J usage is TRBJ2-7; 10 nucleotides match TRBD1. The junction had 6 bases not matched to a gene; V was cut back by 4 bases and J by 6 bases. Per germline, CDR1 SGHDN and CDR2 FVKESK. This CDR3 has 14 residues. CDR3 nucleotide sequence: TGTGCCAGCAGCCCCGTGACAGGGGGCAGCGAGCAGTACTTC. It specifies CASSPVTGGSEQYF. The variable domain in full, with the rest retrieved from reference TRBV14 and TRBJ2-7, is EAGVTQFPSHSVIEKGQTVTLRCDPISGHDNLYWYRRVMGKEIKFLLHFVKESKQDESGMPNNRFLAERTGGTYSTLKVQPAELEDSGVYFCASSPVTGGSEQYFGPGTRLTVT.